Described below is a single TCR beta chain sequence and its context. No antigen is known for it. V gave up 4 bases and J gave up 5 bases; unmatched junction bases: 15. Looked up from germline, CDR1 is KGHSH and CDR2 is LQKENI. The CDR3 is 19 residues long. The data originate from a study of STAT5B mutations in CD4+ large granular lymphocyte leukemia. Study as a whole: The CDR3 'QG' motif was associated with a particular HLA allele among healthy donors. Study outcomes and limitations: Higher CD4+ than CD8+ T-LGLL clonality might reflect small sample size. No patients shared main leukemic clonotypes, though approximately 26% appeared at low frequency elsewhere. 8/27 top patient clones versus 2/35 control clones were TRBV06-family.

Assay used: immunoSEQ multiplex PCR; TCRdb lists only in-frame clones, some missing. The top ten hold around 1.3% of the sample, which has 30,000 to 40,000 clones, almost 85% seen once. Sequencing was done on a sample of CD4+ T cells from blood buffy coats. The chain employs TRBV18 and TRBJ2-1; 12 positions agree with TRBD2. The sequence was collected from a human donor in good health. The CDR3 spells CASSRTSGGLPRPDNEQFF. The DNA for the CDR3 is TGTGCCAGCTCACGTACTAGCGGGGGGCTCCCCCGCCCTGACAATGAGCAGTTCTTC.